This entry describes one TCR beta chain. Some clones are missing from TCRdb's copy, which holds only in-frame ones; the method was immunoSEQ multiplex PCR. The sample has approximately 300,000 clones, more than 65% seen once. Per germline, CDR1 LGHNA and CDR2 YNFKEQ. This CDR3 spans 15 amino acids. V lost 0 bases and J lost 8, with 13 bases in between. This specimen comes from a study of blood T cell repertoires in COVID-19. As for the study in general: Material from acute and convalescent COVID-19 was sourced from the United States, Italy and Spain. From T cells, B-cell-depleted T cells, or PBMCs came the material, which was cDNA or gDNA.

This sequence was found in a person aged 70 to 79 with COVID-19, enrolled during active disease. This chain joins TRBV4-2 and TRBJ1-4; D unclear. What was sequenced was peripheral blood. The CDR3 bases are TGTGCCAGCAGCCAAGACACCTCCTTCGGGGAAAAACTGTTTTTT. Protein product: CASSQDTSFGEKLFF.